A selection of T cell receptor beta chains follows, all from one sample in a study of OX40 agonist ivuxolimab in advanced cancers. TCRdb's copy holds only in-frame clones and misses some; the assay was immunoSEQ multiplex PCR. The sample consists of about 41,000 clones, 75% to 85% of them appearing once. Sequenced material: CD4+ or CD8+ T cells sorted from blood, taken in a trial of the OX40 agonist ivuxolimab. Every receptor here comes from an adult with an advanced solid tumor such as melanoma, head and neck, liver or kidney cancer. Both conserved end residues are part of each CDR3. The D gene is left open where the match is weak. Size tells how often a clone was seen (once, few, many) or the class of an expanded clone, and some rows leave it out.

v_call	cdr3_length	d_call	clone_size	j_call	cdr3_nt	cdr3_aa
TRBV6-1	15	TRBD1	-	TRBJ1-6	TGTGCCAGCAGGGGACAGGGGGCCAGGAATTCACCCCTCCACTTT	CASRGQGARNSPLHF
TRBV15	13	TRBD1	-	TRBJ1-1	TGTGCCACCACCCTAACAGGGGAGACTGAAGCTTTCTTT	CATTLTGETEAFF
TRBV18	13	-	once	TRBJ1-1	TGTGCCAGCTCACCGTTCCCGAACACTGAAGCTTTCTTT	CASSPFPNTEAFF
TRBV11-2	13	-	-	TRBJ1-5	TGTGCCAGCAGAGGGTCAATGTATCAGCCCCAGCATTTT	CASRGSMYQPQHF
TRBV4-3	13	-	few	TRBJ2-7	TGCGCCAGCAGCCAAGATATGTGGGACGAGCAGTACTTC	CASSQDMWDEQYF
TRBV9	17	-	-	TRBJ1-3	TGTGCCAGCAGCGTAGCTACCTGGGGAAACTCTGGAAACACCATATATTTT	CASSVATWGNSGNTIYF
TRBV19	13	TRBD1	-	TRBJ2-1	TGTGCCAGTAGTCCGACAGGGAACAATGAGCAGTTCTTC	CASSPTGNNEQFF
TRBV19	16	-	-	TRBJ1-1	TGTGCCAGTAGTGTAAGCCGGGCCCTCGGGAACACTGAAGCTTTCTTT	CASSVSRALGNTEAFF
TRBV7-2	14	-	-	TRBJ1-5	TGTGCCAGCAGCCCCGATTATAGCAATCAGCCCCAGCATTTT	CASSPDYSNQPQHF
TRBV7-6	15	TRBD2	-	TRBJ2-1	TGTGCCAGCAGTTTCGGACTAGCTGGAGCGGATGAGCAGTTCTTC	CASSFGLAGADEQFF
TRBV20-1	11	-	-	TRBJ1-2	TGCAGTGCTAGAGATCCGGGTGTCTACACCTTC	CSARDPGVYTF
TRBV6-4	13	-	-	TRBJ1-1	TGTGCCAGCAGTCGGGGAGGGAACACTGAAGCTTTCTTT	CASSRGGNTEAFF
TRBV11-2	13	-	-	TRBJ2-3	TGTGCCAGCAGGTTACCGGGAGTAGATACGCAGTATTTT	CASRLPGVDTQYF
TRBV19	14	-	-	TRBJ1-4	TGTGCCAGTAGTAGGGATGGTGGGAGTGAAAAACTGTTTTTT	CASSRDGGSEKLFF
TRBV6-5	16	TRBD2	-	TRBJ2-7	TGTGCCAGCAGTTACGCAACTAGCGGGGGGCGTTTCGAGCAGTACTTC	CASSYATSGGRFEQYF
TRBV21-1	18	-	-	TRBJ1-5	TGTGCCAGCAGCAAAATTACGGCTGGGGTGGAGGGCAATCAGCCCCAGCATTTT	CASSKITAGVEGNQPQHF
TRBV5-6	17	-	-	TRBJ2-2	TGTGCCAGCAGCTTGATTTTTCTACAGGGGAACACCGGGGAGCTGTTTTTT	CASSLIFLQGNTGELFF
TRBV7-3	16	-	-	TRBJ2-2	TGTGCCAGCAGCTTAAATGGACAGCTAGTGGCCGGGGAGCTGTTTTTT	CASSLNGQLVAGELFF
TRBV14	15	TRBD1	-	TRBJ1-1	TGTGCCAGCAGCCAAGATCTGGCAGGGGGCACTGAAGCTTTCTTT	CASSQDLAGGTEAFF
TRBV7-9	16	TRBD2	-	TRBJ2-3	TGTGCCAGCAGCTTGTCTACTAGCGGGGGCACAGATACGCAGTATTTT	CASSLSTSGGTDTQYF
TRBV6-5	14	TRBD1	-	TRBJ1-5	TGTGCCAGCAGTTACGACAGGGGCATGCAGCCCCAGCATTTT	CASSYDRGMQPQHF
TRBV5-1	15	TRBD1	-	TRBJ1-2	TGCGCCAGCAGCTTGGCCGGGACAGGAAACTATGGCTACACCTTC	CASSLAGTGNYGYTF
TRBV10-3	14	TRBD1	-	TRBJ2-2	TGTGCCAAGCGGGGACAGGGTACCACCGGGGAGCTGTTTTTT	CAKRGQGTTGELFF
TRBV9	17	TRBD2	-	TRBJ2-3	TGTGCCAGCAGCGTCCGTCCGACTAGCGGGACTGCAGATACGCAGTATTTT	CASSVRPTSGTADTQYF
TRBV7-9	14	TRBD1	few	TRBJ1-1	TGTGCCAGCAGCTCCCTGGGACAGGGGGTCCGGGCTTTCTTT	CASSSLGQGVRAFF
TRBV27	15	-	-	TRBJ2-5	TGTGCCAGCAGTTCACCGCAGGGGGGTGGGGAGACCCAGTACTTC	CASSSPQGGGETQYF
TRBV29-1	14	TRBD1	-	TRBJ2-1	TGCAGCGTTCCTCCGACAGGGGGCGGGCATGAGCAGTTCTTC	CSVPPTGGGHEQFF
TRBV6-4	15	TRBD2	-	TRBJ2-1	TGTGCCAGCAGTGAACTAGCGGGGAGGTACAATGAGCAGTTCTTC	CASSELAGRYNEQFF
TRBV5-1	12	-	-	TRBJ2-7	TGCGCCAGCAGCGCTCCCCTTGGAGAGCAGTACTTC	CASSAPLGEQYF
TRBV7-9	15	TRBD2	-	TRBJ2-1	TGTGCCAGCAGCCCCACTCTAGCGGGAGTGGGCGAGCAGTTCTTC	CASSPTLAGVGEQFF
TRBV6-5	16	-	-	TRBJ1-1	TGTGCCAGCAGTTACTCGGCAGGCCCCGGCTACACTGAAGCTTTCTTT	CASSYSAGPGYTEAFF